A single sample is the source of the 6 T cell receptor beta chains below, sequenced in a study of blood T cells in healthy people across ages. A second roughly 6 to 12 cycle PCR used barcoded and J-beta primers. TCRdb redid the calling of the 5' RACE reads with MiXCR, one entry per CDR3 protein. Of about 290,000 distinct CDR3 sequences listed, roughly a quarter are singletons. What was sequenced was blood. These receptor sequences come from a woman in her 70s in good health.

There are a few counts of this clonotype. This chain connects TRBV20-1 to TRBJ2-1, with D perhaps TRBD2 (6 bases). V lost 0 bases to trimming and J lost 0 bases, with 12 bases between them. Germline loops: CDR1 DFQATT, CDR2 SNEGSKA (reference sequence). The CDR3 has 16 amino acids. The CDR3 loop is CSARDLGGPSYNEQFF. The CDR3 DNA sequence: TGCAGTGCTAGAGATCTCGGGGGTCCCTCCTACAATGAGCAGTTCTTC.

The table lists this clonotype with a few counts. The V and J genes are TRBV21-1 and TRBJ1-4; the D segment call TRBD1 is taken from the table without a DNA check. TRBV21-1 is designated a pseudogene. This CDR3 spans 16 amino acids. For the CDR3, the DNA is TGTGCCAGCAGCAGTGGGGGACCAGGGTGGAATGAAAAACTGTTTTTT. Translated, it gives CASSSGGPGWNEKLFF.

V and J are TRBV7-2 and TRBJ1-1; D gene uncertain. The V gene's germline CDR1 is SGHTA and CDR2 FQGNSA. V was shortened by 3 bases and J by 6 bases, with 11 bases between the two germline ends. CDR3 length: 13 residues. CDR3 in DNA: TGTGCCAGCAGCTTGGTACTTAGGGCTGAAGCTTTCTTT. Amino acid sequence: CASSLVLRAEAFF. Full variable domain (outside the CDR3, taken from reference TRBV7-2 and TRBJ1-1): GAGVSQSPSNKVTEKGKDVELRCDPISGHTALYWYRQSLGQGLEFLIYFQGNSAPDKSGLPSDRFSAERTGGSVSTLTIQRTQQEDSAVYLCASSLVLRAEAFFGQGTRLTVV.

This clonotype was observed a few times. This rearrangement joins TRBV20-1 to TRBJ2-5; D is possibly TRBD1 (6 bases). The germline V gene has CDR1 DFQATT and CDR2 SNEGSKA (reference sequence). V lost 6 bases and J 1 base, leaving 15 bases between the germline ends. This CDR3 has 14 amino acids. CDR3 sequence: CSALPGHSQETQYF. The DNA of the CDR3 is TGCAGTGCACTGCCGGGACACAGCCAAGAGACCCAGTACTTC.

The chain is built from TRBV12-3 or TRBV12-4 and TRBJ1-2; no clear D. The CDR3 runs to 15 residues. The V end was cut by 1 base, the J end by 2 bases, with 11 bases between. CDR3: CASSLEAANNYGYTF. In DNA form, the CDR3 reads TGTGCCAGCAGTTTAGAGGCGGCGAACAACTATGGCTACACCTTC.

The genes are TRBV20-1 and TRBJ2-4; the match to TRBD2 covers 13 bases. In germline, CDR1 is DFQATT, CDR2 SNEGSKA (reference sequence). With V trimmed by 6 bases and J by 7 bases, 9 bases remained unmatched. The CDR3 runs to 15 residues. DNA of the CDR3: TGCAGTGCAGACGGACTAGCGGGAGATTTGAACATTCAGTACTTC. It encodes CSADGLAGDLNIQYF.